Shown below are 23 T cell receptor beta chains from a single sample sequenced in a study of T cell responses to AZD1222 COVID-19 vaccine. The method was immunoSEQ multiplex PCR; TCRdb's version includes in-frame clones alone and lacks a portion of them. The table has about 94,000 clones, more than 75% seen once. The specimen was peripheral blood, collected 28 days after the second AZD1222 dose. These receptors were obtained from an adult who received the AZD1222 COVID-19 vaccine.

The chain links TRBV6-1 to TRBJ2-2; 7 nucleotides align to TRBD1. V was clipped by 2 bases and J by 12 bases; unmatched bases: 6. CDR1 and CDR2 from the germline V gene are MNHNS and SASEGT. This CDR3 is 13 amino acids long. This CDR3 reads CASSEYTGAKLFF. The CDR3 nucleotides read TGTGCCAGCAGTGAATATACAGGGGCAAAGCTGTTTTTT.

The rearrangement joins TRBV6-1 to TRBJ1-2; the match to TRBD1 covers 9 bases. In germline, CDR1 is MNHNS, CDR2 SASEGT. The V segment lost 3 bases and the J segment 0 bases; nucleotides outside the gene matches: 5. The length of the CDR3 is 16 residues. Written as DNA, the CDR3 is TGTGCCAGCAGTGAGGTGGGACAGGGAGCTAACTATGGCTACACCTTC. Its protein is CASSEVGQGANYGYTF.

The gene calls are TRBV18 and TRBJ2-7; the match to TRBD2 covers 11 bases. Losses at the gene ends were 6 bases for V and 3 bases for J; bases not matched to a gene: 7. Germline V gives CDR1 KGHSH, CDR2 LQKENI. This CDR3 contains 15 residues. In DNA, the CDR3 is TGTGCCAGCTCGATTAGCGGGAGGGCCGACTACGAGCAGTACTTC. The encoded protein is CASSISGRADYEQYF.

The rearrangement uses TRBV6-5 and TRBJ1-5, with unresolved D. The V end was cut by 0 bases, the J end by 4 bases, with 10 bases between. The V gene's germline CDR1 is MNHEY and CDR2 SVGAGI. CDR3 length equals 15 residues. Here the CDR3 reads CASSYSNGVNQPQHF. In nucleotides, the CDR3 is TGTGCCAGCAGTTACTCGAATGGGGTTAATCAGCCCCAGCATTTT.

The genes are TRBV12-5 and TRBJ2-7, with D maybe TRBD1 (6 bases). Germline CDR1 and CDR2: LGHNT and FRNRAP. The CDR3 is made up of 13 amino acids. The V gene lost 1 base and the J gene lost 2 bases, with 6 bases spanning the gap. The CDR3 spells CASGLAGAYEQYF. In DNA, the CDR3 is TGTGCTAGTGGTTTGGCAGGGGCCTACGAGCAGTACTTC.

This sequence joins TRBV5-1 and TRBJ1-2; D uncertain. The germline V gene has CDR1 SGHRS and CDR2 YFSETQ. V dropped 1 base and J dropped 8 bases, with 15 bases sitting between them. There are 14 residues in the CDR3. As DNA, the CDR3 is TGCGCCAGCAGCTTGTACAGTGGAGGCTACGGCTACACCTTC. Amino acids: CASSLYSGGYGYTF.

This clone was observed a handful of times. CDR3 bases: TGTGCCAGCAGTTTGCACCTCCGACAGGGAACTCTCTACGAGCAGTACTTC. This encodes CASSLHLRQGTLYEQYF. V and J are TRBV28 and TRBJ2-7; TRBD1 matches at 7 bases. Germline trimming cut 3 bases from V and 3 bases from J; bases unmatched to any gene: 14. This CDR3 has 17 residues. Germline lookup yields CDR1 MDHEN and CDR2 SYDVKM.

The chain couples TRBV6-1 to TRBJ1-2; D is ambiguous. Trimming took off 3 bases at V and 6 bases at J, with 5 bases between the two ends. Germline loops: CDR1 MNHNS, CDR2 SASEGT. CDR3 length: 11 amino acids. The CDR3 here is CASSEIDGYTF. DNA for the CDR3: TGTGCCAGCAGTGAGATCGATGGCTACACCTTC.

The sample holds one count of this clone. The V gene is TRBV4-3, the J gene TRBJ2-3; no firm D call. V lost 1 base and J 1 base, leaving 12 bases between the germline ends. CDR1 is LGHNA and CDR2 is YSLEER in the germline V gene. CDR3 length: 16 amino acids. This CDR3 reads CASSQAAQSGTDTQYF. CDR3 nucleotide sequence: TGCGCCAGCAGCCAAGCGGCACAATCGGGCACAGATACGCAGTATTTT.

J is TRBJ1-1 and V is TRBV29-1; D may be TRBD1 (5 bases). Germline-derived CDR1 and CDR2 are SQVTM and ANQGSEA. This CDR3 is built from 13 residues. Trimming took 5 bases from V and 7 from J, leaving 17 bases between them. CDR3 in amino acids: CSVKPGTGGEAFF. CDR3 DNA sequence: TGCAGCGTTAAACCCGGGACCGGGGGTGAAGCTTTCTTT.

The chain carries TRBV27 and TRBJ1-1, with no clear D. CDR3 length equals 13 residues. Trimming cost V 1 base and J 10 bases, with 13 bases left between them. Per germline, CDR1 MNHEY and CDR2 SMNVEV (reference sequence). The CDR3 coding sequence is TGTGCCAGCAGTTTATTTAAGGGTCCGGGAGCTTTCTTT. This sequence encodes CASSLFKGPGAFF.

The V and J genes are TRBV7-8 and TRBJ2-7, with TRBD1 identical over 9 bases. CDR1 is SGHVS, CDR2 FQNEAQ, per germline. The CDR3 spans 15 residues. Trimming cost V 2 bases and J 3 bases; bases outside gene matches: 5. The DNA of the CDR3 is TGTGCCAGCAGCTTACAGCCGGACAGGGGCTACGAGCAGTACTTC. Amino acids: CASSLQPDRGYEQYF.

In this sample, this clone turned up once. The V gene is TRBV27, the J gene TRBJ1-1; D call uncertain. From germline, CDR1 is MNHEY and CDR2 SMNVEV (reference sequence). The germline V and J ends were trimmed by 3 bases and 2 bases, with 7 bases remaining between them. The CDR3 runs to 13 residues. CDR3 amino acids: CASSFLPNTEAFF. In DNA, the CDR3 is TGTGCCAGCAGTTTTTTGCCCAACACTGAAGCTTTCTTT.

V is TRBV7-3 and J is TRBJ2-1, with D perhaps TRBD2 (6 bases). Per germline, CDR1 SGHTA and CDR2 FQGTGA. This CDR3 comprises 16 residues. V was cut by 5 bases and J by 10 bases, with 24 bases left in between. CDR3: CASSKTPTRWRDEQFF. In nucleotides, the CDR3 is TGTGCCAGCAGCAAAACGCCGACTAGGTGGAGGGACGAGCAGTTCTTC. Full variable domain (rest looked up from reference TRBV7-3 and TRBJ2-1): GAGVSQTPSNKVTEKGKYVELRCDPISGHTALYWYRQSLGQGPEFLIYFQGTGAADDSGLPNDRFFAVRPEGSVSTLKIQRTERGDSAVYLCASSKTPTRWRDEQFFGPGTRLTVL.

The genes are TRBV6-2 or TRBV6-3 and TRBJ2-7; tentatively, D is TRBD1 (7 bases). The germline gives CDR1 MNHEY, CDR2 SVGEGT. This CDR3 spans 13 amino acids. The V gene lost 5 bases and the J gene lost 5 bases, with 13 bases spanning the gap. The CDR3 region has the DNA TGTGCCAGCAGTATTCGCAGGGGGGACGAGCAGTACTTC. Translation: CASSIRRGDEQYF.

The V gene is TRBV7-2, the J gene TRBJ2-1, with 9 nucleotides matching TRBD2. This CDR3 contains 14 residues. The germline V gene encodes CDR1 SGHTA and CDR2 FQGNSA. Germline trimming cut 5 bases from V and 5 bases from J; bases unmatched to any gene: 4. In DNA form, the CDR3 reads TGTGCCAGCAGCCTTAGCGGGAGTAACAATGAGCAGTTCTTC. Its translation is CASSLSGSNNEQFF.

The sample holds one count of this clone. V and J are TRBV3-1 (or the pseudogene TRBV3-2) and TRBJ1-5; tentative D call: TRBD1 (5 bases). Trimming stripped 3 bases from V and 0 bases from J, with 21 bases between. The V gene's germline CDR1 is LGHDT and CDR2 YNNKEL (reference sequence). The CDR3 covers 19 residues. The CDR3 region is CASSHDRLRTSYSNQPQHF. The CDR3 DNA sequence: TGTGCCAGCAGCCACGATAGATTACGGACAAGTTATAGCAATCAGCCCCAGCATTTT.

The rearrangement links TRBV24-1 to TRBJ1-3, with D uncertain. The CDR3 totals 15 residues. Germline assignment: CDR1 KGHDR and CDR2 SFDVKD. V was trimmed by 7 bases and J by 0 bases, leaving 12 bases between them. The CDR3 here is CATSVIRHSGNTIYF. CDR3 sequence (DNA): TGTGCCACCAGCGTTATCCGCCACTCTGGAAACACCATATATTTT.

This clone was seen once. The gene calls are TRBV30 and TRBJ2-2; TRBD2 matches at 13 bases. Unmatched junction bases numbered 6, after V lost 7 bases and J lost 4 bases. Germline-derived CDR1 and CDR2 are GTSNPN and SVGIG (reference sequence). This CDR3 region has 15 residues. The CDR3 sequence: CAFRGLAGITGELFF. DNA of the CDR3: TGTGCCTTCCGGGGACTAGCGGGAATCACCGGGGAGCTGTTTTTT. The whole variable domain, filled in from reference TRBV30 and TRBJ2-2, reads SQTIHQWPATLVQPVGSPLSLECTVEGTSNPNLYWYRQAAGRGLQLLFYSVGIGQISSEVPQNLSASRPQDRQFILSSKKLLLSDSGFYLCAFRGLAGITGELFFGEGSRLTVL.

In DNA form, the CDR3 reads TGTGCCAGCAGTGAAGGGGGGATTCGCAATCAGCCCCAGCATTTT. Its translation is CASSEGGIRNQPQHF. The chain couples TRBV2 to TRBJ1-5, with D perhaps TRBD1 (5 bases). Germline values: CDR1 SNHLY, CDR2 FYNNEI. There are 15 residues in the CDR3. Trimming took off 1 base at V and 2 bases at J, with 9 bases between the two ends.

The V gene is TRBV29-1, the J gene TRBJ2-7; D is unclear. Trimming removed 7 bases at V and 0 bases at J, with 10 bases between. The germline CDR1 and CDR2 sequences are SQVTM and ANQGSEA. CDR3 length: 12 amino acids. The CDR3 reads CSARVSSYEQYF. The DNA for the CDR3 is TGCAGCGCTCGGGTGAGCTCCTACGAGCAGTACTTC.

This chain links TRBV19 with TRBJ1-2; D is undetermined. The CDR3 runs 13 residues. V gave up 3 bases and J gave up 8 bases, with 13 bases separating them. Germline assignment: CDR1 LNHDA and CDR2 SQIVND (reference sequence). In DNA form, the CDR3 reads TGTGCCAGTAGTATCGGACTTCTGGGGGGCTACACCTTC. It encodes CASSIGLLGGYTF.

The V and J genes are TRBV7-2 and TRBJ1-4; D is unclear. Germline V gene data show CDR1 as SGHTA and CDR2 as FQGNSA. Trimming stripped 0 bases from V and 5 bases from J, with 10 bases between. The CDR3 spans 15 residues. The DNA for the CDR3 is TGTGCCAGCAGCTTAGCGCGCGTCCACAATGAAAAACTGTTTTTT. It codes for CASSLARVHNEKLFF.